This T cell receptor (beta chain) was identified in a study of human T cells and chemical hapten exposure. The time point was: pre-sensitization, week 0. This sample's treatment: therapeutic diphenylcyclopropenone sensitization with weekly scalp DPC. This CDR3 has 16 residues. Looked up from germline, CDR1 is SGHKS and CDR2 is YYEKEE (reference sequence). The trim removed 1 base at V and 7 bases at J, leaving 10 bases unmatched. Concerning this clonotype itself: A clone one base away is much larger, so this may be a read error.

TCRdb re-called the RACE reads with MiXCR, one entry per CDR3 protein. The sample includes roughly 60,000 distinct CDR3 sequences, around 7% of them seen just once. The material was whole blood, obtained in connection with sensitization to the hapten diphenylcyclopropenone (DPC). This chain connects TRBV5-5 to TRBJ2-1, with 8 nucleotides matching TRBD2. This clonotype was sampled from a woman in her thirties with alopecia areata. Some clones in this sample may be carry-over from other donors' samples. CDR3: CASSLQVSGVGNEQFF. Written as DNA, the CDR3 is TGTGCCAGCAGCTTGCAAGTTAGCGGGGTTGGGAATGAGCAGTTCTTC.